One T cell receptor (beta chain) is described in this entry. This clonotype was counted many times. Its antigen has not been determined. A clone one base away is much larger, so this may be a read error. Total RNA and DNA were co-extracted without cell sorting from about 19-30 mg of bulk tissue using the AllPrep DNA/RNA mini kit. Between late 2015 and early 2016, 4 or 5 patients in China with histopathologically diagnosed primary liver carcinoma had their tumors surgically resected. Patients had chronic HBV infection and were treatment-naive at sampling. Fresh tumor and adjacent tissue pieces were bisected; one half was stored in RNAlater at -80°C, the other sent for histology. This sample was included in a study of tumor-infiltrating lymphocytes in primary liver carcinoma (dated by TCRdb to about 2017). In terms of the full investigation: Of the five patients (three men and two women, aged 30 to 69 years), four had hepatocellular carcinoma and one had combined HCC and intrahepatic cholangiocarcinoma. The five patients had tumors staged T1-T3 N0M0, with maximum diameters ranging from about 4 to 10 cm. Each sample produced roughly 3.65 to 7.5 million productive TCRbeta reads, and read depth showed no significant difference between tissue types. TCRbeta repertoire sequencing, expression microarrays and whole-exome sequencing were combined in the study across five regions of each liver tumor, with adjacent normal tissue and blood also included. A total of 35 or so specimens from 5 patients went through TCRbeta repertoire sequencing, namely 25 tumor regions, 5 adjacent noncancerous liver tissues and 5 peripheral blood samples. Technical replicate repertoires showed high reproducibility, with mean shared-clone rates about 0.92 and correlation coefficients above 0.95. Summary of the overall study and its limitations: With just a few patients in the study, the authors point out that the findings should be validated in a larger study. Only the TCR beta chain was sequenced, which likely underestimates true repertoire diversity because unpaired alpha chains were not captured. A significantly larger repertoire fraction was made up by the top 250 clones in tumors than in blood (p = 0.039). Since the samples were bulk and unsorted, there was no way to compare CD4+ and CD8+ T cell repertoires. Pairs of tumor regions showed greater repertoire overlap (mean about 35%) than tumor-adjacent pairs (around 17%) or tumor-blood pairs (around 15%), which is consistent with antigen-driven expansion.

Starting from approximately 460 ng total RNA, TCRbeta-specific cDNA was produced by reverse transcription with a constant-region primer and ProtoScript II reverse transcriptase. Construction of the TCRbeta libraries relied on three nested rounds of multiplex PCR, following a slightly modified ARM-PCR procedure. Multiplex TRBV1-TRBV30 forward primers and a Cbeta reverse primer were used in the first two PCR rounds, each of which was run for around 10 cycles. Sample barcodes and Illumina adapters were added in a final 25-cycle PCR with Deep VentR polymerase. Amplicons of 200-500 bp were gel-purified with a QIAquick gel extraction kit before sequencing. TCRbeta amplicons were sequenced on an Illumina HiSeq 2500 with 250-bp paired-end reads. As for how the authors treated the data: Trimmomatic v0.33 was used to quality-trim the reads, and FLASH v1.2.11 was used to merge paired reads so that full CDR3 sequences could be recovered. V, D and J germline segments were assigned to the rearranged TCRbeta sequences by MiGEC v1.2.1b. Clonotype statistics, along with Shannon-Wiener diversity indices, were calculated using VDJtools v1.0.0. To reduce sampling bias, subsequent analyses other than the diversity analysis used only the 250 most abundant clonotypes in each sample. TCRdb reanalyzed the raw reads on its own, using fastp at Q25 for trimming and MiXCR for clone calling, and kept in-frame beta chains. Each entry merges the rows of one CDR3 protein and shows their most common DNA and genes. None of the V and J calls come from the authors' own analysis; TCRdb made them. This sample lists more than 30,000 distinct CDR3 sequences; roughly 75% were detected once. The ten largest clones add up to about 35% of the sample.

CDR1 and CDR2 (MNHEY, SVGAGI) derive from the germline V gene. The cysteine opens and the phenylalanine closes a CDR3 of 17 amino acids. CDR3 DNA only is kept here, 51 bases in frame from base 1. The germline V and J ends show losses of 4 bases and 5 bases respectively, and no gene match explains 11 bases of the junction. The clonotype was recovered from a middle-aged man with primary liver carcinoma and hepatitis B virus infection. Here the chain combines TRBV6-5 and TRBJ2-3, with 11 central nucleotides matching TRBD1. Source material: tumor-adjacent normal liver tissue. In nucleotides, the sequence is TGTGCCAGCAGTTCCGGGACGCCGGGACAGGGGGGAGATACGCAGTATTTT. This sequence encodes CASSSGTPGQGGDTQYF.